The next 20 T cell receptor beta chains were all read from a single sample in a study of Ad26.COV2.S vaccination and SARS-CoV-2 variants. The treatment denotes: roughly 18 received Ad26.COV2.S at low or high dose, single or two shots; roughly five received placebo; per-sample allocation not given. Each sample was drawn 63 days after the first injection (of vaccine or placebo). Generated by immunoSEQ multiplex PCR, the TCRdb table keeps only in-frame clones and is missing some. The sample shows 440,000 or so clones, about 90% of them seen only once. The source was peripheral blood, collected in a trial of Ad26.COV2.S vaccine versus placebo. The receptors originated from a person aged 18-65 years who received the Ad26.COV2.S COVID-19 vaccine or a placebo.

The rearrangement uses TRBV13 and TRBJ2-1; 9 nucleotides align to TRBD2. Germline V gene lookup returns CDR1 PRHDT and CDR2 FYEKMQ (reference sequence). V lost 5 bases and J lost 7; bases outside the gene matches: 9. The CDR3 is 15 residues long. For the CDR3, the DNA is TGTGCCAGCAGCAACGGACTAGCGCTGGTGAATGAGCAGTTCTTC. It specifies CASSNGLALVNEQFF.

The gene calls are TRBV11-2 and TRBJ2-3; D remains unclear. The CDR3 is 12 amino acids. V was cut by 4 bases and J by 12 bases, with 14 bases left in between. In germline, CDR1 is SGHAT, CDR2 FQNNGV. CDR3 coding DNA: TGTGCCAGCAGCTCCATTTTTGGGGAACAGTATTTT. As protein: CASSSIFGEQYF.

CDR3 amino acids: CATAGGPDTQYF. The DNA of the CDR3 is TGTGCCACCGCGGGAGGGCCGGATACGCAGTATTTT. This sequence joins TRBV5-4 and TRBJ2-3; 9 positions match TRBD2. From germline, CDR1 is SGHNT and CDR2 YYREEE (reference sequence). J was trimmed by 6 bases and V by 9 bases; bases with no gene match: 5. This CDR3 spans 12 amino acids.

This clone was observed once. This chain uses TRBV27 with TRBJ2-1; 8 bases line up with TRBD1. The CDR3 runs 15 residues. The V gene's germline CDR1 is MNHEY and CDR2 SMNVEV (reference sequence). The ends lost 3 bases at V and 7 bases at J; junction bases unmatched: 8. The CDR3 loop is CASSFQTGVRNEQFF. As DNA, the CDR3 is TGTGCCAGCAGTTTCCAGACAGGGGTACGGAATGAGCAGTTCTTC.

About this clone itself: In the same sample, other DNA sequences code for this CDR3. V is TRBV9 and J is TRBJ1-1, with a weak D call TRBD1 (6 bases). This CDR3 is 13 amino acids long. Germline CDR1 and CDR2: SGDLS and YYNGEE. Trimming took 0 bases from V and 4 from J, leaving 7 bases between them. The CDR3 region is CASSVGGATEAFF. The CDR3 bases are TGTGCCAGCAGCGTAGGGGGGGCCACTGAAGCTTTCTTT. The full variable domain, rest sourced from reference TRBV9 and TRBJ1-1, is DSGVTQTPKHLITATGQRVTLRCSPRSGDLSVYWYQQSLDQGLQFLIQYYNGEERAKGNILERFSAQQFPDLHSELNLSSLELGDSALYFCASSVGGATEAFFGQGTRLTVV.

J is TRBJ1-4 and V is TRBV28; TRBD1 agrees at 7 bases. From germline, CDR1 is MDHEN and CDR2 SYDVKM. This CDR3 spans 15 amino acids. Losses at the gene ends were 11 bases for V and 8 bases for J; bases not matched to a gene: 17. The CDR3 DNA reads TGTGCCCTAGGGGGCACACTCGACGCCCGGGAAAAACTGTTTTTT. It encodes CALGGTLDAREKLFF.

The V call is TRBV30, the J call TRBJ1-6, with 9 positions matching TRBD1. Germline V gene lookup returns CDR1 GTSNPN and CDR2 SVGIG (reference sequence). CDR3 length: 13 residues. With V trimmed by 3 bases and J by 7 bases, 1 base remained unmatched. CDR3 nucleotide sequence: TGTGCCTGGAGGGACAGGGGAAATTCACCCCTCCACTTT. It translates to CAWRDRGNSPLHF.

In DNA form, the CDR3 reads TGTGCCAGCAGTGAGGACGGATCCGGGCCCCAGCATTTT. As protein: CASSEDGSGPQHF. The gene calls are TRBV9 and TRBJ1-5; D ambiguous. CDR3 length: 13 amino acids. V lost 5 bases and J lost 9, with 15 bases in between. Looked up from germline, CDR1 is SGDLS and CDR2 is YYNGEE.

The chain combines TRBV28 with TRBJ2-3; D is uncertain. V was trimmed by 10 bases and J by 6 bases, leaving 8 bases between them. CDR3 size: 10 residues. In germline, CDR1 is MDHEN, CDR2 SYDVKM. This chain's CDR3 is CATRKDTQYF. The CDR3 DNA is TGTGCCACCCGAAAGGATACGCAGTATTTT.

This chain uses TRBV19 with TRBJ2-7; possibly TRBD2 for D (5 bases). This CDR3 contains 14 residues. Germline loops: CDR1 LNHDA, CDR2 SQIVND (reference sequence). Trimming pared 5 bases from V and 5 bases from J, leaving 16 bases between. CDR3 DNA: TGTGCCAGTAGTGTTGGGCTAGCTGGAGACGAGCAGTACTTC. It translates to CASSVGLAGDEQYF.

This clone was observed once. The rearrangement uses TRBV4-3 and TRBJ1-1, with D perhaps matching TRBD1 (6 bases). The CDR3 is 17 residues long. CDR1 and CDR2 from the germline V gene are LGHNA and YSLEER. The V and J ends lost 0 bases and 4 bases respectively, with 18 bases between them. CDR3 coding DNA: TGCGCCAGCAGCCAAGATTTTGGCAGGGGAACGGGCACTGAAGCTTTCTTT. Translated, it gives CASSQDFGRGTGTEAFF.

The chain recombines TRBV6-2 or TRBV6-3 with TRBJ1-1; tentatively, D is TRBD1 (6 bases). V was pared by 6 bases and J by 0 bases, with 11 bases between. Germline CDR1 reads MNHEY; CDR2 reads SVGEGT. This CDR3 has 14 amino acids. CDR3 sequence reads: CASSLGQMNTEAFF. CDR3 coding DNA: TGTGCCAGCAGCCTTGGACAGATGAACACTGAAGCTTTCTTT.

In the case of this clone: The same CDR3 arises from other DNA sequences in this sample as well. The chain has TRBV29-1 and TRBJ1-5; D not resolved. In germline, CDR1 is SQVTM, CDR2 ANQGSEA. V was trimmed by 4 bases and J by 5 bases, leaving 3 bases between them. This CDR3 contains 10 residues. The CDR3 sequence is CSVGDQPQHF. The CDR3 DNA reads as TGCAGCGTTGGGGATCAGCCCCAGCATTTT.

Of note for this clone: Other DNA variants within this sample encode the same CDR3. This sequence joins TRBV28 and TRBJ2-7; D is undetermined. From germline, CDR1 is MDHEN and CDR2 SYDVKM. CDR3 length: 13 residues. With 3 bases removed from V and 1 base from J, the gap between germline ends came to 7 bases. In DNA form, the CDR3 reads TGTGCCAGCAGTTTCGGTGGTTCCTACGAGCAGTACTTC. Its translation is CASSFGGSYEQYF.

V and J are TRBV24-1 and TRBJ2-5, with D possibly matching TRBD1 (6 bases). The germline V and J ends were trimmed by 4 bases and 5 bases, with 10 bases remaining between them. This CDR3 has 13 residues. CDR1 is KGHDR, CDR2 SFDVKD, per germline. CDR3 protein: CATSEWDMETQYF. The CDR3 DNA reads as TGTGCCACCAGTGAATGGGACATGGAGACCCAGTACTTC.

The CDR3 reads CASSLGGRERYNEQFF. DNA for the CDR3: TGTGCCAGCAGCTTGGGGGGGAGGGAGCGCTACAATGAGCAGTTCTTC. V is TRBV7-8 and J is TRBJ2-1, with 7 bases that match TRBD2. V was clipped by 3 bases and J by 3 bases; unmatched bases: 8. CDR1 and CDR2 from the germline V gene are SGHVS and FQNEAQ. The CDR3 loop spans 16 amino acids.

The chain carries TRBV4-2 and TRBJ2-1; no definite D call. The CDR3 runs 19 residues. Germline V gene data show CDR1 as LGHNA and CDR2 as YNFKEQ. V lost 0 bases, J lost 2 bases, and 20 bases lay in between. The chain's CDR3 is CASSQDPTGEPWPYNEQFF. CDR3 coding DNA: TGTGCCAGCAGCCAAGACCCCACGGGCGAGCCCTGGCCCTACAATGAGCAGTTCTTC.

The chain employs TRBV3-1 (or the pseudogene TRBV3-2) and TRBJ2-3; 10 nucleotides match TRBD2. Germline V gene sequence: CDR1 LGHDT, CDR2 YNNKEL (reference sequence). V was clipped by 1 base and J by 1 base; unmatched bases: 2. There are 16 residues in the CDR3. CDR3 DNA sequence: TGTGCCAGCAGCCAAGGGACTAGCGGTCGCACAGATACGCAGTATTTT. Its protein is CASSQGTSGRTDTQYF.

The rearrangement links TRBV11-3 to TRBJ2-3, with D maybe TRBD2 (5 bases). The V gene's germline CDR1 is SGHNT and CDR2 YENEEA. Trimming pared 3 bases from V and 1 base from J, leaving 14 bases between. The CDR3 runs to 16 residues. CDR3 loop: CASSLPLADRTDTQYF. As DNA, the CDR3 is TGTGCCAGCAGCTTGCCCCTAGCAGATCGCACAGATACGCAGTATTTT. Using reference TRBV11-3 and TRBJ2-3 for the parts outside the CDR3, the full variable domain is EAGVVQSPRYKIIEKKQPVAFWCNPISGHNTLYWYLQNLGQGPELLIRYENEEAVDDSQLPKDRFSAERLKGVDSTLKIQPAELGDSAVYLCASSLPLADRTDTQYFGPGTRLTVL.

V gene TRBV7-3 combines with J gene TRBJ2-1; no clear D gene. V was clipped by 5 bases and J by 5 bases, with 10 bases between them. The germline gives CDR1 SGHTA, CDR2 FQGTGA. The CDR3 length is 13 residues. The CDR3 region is CASSPDLNNEQFF. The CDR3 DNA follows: TGTGCCAGCAGCCCAGACCTCAACAATGAGCAGTTCTTC.